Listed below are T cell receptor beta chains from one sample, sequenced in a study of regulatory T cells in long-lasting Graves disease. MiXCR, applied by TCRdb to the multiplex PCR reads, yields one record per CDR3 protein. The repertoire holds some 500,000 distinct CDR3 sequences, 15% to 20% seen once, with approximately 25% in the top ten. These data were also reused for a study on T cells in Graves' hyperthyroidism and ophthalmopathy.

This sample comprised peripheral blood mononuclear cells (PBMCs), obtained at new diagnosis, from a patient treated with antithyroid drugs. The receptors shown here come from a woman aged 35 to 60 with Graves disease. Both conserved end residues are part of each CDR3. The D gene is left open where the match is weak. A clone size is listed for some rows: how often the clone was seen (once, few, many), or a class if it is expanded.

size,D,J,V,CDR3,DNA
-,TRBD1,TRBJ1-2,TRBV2,CASRDGTAGGYTF,TGTGCCAGCAGGGATGGGACAGCAGGAGGCTACACCTTC
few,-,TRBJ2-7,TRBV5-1,CASSLAGFDEQYF,TGCGCCAGCAGCTTGGCGGGGTTTGACGAGCAGTACTTC
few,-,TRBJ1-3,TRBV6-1,CAIQTHANTIYF,TGTGCCATCCAGACACATGCAAACACCATATATTTT
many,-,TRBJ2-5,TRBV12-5,CASGLVLGRPGETQYF,TGTGCTAGTGGTTTGGTACTGGGCAGGCCGGGGGAGACCCAGTACTTC
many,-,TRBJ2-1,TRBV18,CASSTQGYNEQFF,TGTGCCAGCTCAACACAGGGCTACAATGAGCAGTTCTTC
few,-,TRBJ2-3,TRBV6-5,CASSYDRRGPFDTQYF,TGTGCCAGCAGTTACGATCGGCGGGGCCCTTTTGATACGCAGTATTTT
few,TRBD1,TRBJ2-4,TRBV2,CASSERGGEAKNIQYF,TGTGCCAGCAGTGAACGAGGGGGCGAAGCCAAAAACATTCAGTACTTC
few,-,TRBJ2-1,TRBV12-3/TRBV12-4,CASSLRGPQQFF,TGTGCCAGCAGTTTAAGGGGCCCTCAGCAGTTCTTC
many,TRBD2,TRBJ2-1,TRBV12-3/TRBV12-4,CASSSFGGGPYNEQFF,TGTGCCAGCAGTTCATTCGGGGGGGGCCCTTACAATGAGCAGTTCTTC
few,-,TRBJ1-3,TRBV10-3,CAIRPTTGDGNTIYF,TGTGCCATACGACCCACTACGGGGGATGGAAACACCATATATTTT
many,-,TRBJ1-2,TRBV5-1,CASSLGEGYGYTF,TGCGCCAGCAGCTTGGGGGAGGGCTATGGCTACACCTTC
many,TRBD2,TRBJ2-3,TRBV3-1,CASSQEVTSGGTDTQYF,TGTGCCAGCAGCCAAGAGGTGACTAGCGGGGGCACAGATACGCAGTATTTT
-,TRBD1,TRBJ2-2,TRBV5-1,CASSLVTGVTGELFF,TGCGCCAGCAGCTTGGTAACAGGGGTAACCGGGGAGCTGTTTTTT
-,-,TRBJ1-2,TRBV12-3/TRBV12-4,CASSLASTDLFGYTF,TGTGCCAGCAGCTTAGCATCGACGGACTTATTCGGCTACACCTTC
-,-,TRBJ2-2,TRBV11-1,CASGFTTGELFF,TGTGCCAGCGGATTTACCACCGGGGAGCTGTTTTTT
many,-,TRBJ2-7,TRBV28,CASSLSQLGEQYF,TGTGCCAGCAGTTTAAGCCAACTTGGGGAGCAGTACTTC
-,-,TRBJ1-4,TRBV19,CASSIFATNEKLFF,TGTGCCAGTAGTATATTTGCAACTAATGAAAAACTGTTTTTT
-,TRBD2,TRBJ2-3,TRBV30,CAWSPGTRTDTQYF,TGTGCCTGGAGCCCCGGGACTAGAACAGATACGCAGTATTTT
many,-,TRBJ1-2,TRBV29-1,CSVGAGQGTGYTF,TGCAGCGTTGGAGCCGGGCAGGGAACTGGCTACACCTTC
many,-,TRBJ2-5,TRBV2,CASKTAQETQYF,TGTGCCAGCAAAACAGCCCAAGAGACCCAGTACTTC
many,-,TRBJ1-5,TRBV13,CASSLGPGGMNQPQHF,TGTGCCAGCAGCTTAGGCCCGGGCGGGATGAATCAGCCCCAGCATTTT
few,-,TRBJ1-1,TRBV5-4,CASSRWATDRNTEAFF,TGTGCCAGCAGCCGATGGGCGACGGACCGGAACACTGAAGCTTTCTTT
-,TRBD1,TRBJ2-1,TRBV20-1,CSAIRDRGINEQFF,TGCAGTGCTATCCGGGACAGGGGTATCAATGAGCAGTTCTTC